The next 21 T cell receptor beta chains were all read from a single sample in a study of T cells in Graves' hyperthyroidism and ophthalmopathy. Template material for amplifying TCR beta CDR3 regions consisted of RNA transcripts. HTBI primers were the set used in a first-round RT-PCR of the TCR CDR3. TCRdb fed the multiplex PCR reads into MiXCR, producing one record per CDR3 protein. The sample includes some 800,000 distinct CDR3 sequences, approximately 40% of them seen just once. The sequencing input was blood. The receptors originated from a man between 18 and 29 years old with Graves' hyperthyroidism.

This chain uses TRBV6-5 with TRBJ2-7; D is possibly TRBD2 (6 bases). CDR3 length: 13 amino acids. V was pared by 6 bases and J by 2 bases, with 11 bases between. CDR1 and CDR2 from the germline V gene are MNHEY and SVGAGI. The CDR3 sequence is CASSRLEAYEQYF. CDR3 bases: TGTGCCAGCAGCCGACTAGAGGCCTACGAGCAGTACTTC.

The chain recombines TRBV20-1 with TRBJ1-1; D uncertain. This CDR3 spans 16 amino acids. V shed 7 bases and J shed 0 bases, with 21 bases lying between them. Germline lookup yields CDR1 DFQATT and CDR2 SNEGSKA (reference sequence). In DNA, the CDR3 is TGCAGTGTCGGACGAAGTCTCTCGACGGTGAACACTGAAGCTTTCTTT. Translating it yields CSVGRSLSTVNTEAFF.

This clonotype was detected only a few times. The CDR3: CASSQGDSYQPQHF. The CDR3 DNA reads as TGCGCCAGCAGCCAAGGGGACAGCTATCAGCCCCAGCATTTT. This chain uses TRBV4-1 with TRBJ1-5, with 7 bases fitting TRBD1. This CDR3 contains 14 residues. Germline V gene data show CDR1 as MGHRA and CDR2 as YSYEKL. V gave up 1 base and J gave up 5 bases; unmatched junction bases: 2.

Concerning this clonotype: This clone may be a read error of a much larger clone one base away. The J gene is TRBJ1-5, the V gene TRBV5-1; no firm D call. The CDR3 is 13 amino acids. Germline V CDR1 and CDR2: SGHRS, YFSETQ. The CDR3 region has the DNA TGCGCCAGCAGCTCGGGTAGCCATCAGCCCCAGCATTTT. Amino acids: CASSSGSHQPQHF.

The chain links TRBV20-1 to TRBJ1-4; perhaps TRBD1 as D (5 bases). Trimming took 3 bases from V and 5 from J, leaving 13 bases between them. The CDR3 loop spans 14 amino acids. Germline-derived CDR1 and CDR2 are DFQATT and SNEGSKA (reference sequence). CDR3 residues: CSARGPGGNEKLFF. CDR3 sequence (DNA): TGCAGTGCTAGGGGGCCCGGCGGAAATGAAAAACTGTTTTTT.

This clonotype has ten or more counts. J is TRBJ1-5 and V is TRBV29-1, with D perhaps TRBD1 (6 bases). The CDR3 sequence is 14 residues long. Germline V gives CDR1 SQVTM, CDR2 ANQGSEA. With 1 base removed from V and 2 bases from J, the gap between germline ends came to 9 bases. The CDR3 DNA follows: TGCAGCGTTGAAGTTGGGGGCGGCAATCAGCCCCAGCATTTT. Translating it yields CSVEVGGGNQPQHF.

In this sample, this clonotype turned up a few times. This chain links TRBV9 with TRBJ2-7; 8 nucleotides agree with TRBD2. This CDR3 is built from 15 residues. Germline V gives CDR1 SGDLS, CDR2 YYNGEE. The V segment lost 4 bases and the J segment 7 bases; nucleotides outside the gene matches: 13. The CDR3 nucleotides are TGTGCCAGCAGCCCCCCCGGGACTAGTACTCGGGAGCAGTACTTC. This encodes CASSPPGTSTREQYF.

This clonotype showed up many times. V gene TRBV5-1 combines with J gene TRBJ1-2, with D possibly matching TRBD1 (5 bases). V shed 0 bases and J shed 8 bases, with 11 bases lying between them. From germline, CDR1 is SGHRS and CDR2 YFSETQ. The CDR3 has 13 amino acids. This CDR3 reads CASSLEGVGGYTF. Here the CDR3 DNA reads TGCGCCAGCAGCTTGGAAGGGGTCGGCGGCTACACCTTC.

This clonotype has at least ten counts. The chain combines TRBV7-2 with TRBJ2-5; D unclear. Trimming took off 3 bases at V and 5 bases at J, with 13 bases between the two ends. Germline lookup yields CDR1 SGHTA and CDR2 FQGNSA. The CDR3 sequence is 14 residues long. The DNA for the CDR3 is TGTGCCAGCAGCTTGGTGGCAGAGGAGGAGACCCAGTACTTC. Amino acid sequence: CASSLVAEEETQYF. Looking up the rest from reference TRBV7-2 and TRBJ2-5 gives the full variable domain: GAGVSQSPSNKVTEKGKDVELRCDPISGHTALYWYRQSLGQGLEFLIYFQGNSAPDKSGLPSDRFSAERTGGSVSTLTIQRTQQEDSAVYLCASSLVAEEETQYFGPGTRLLVL.

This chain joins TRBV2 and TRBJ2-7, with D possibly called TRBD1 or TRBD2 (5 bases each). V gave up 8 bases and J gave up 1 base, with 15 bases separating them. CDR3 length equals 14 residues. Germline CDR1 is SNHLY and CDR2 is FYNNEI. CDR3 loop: CASPYEGISYEQYF. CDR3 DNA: TGTGCCAGCCCCTACGAGGGGATTTCCTACGAGCAGTACTTC.

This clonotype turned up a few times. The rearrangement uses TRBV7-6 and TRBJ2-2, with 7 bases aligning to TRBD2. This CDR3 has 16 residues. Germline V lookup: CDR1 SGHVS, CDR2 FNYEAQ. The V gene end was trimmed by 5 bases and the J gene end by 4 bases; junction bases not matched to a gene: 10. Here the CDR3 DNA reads TGTGCCAGCAGCCGACCTAGTGGGACTATCACCGGGGAGCTGTTTTTT. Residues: CASSRPSGTITGELFF. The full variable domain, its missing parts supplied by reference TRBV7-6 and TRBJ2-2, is GAGVSQSPRYKVTKRGQDVALRCDPISGHVSLYWYRQALGQGPEFLTYFNYEAQQDKSGLPNDRFSAERPEGSISTLTIQRTEQRDSAMYRCASSRPSGTITGELFFGEGSRLTVL.

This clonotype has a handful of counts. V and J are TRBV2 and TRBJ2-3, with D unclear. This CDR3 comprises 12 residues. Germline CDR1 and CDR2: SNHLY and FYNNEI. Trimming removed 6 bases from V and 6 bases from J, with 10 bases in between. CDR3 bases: TGTGCCAGCAGCGAAATTACGGATACGCAGTATTTT. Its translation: CASSEITDTQYF.

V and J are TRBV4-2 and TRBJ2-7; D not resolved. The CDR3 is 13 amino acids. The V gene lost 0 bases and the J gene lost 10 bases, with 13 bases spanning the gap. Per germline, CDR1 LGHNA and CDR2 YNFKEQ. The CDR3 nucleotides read TGTGCCAGCAGCCAAGAGACTCTCCTCGGTCAGTACTTC. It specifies CASSQETLLGQYF.

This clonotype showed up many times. Written as DNA, the CDR3 is TGTGCCAGCAGCTTCGGGACGGGAGGCCACTACGAGCAGTACTTC. Translated, it gives CASSFGTGGHYEQYF. This chain connects TRBV7-6 to TRBJ2-7; 7 bases are shared with TRBD2. Germline V gene lookup returns CDR1 SGHVS and CDR2 FNYEAQ. V shed 3 bases and J 3 bases; nucleotides not matched to a gene: 8. The CDR3 runs 15 residues.

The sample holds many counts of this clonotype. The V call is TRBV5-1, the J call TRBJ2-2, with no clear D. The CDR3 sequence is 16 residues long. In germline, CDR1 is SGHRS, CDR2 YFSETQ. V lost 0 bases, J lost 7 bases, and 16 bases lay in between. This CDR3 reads CASSLVPHPTSGELFF. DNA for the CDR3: TGCGCCAGCAGCTTGGTTCCCCACCCCACCAGCGGGGAGCTGTTTTTT. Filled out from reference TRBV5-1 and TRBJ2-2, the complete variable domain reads KAGVTQTPRYLIKTRGQQVTLSCSPISGHRSVSWYQQTPGQGLQFLFEYFSETQRNKGNFPGRFSGRQFSNSRSEMNVSTLELGDSALYLCASSLVPHPTSGELFFGEGSRLTVL.

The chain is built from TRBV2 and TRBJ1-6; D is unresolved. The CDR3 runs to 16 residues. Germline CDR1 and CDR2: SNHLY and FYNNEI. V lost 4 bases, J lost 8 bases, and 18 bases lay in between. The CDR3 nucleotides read TGTGCCAGCAGTGCCACCACAGTGGGCGTTGATTCACCCCTCCACTTT. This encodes CASSATTVGVDSPLHF.

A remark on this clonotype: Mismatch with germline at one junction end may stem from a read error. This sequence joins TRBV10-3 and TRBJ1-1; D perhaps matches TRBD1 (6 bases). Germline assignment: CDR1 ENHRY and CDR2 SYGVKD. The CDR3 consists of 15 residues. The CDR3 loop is CASSYSNYRETEAFF. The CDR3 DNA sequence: TGTGCCAGCAGTTACTCCAATTACAGGGAAACTGAAGCTTTCTTT.

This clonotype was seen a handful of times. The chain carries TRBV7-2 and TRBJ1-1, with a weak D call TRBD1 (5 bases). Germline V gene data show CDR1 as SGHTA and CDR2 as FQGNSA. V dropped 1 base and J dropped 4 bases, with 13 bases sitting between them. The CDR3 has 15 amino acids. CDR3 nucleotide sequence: TGTGCCAGCAGCTTAGGGGGGAGTCTGAGCACTGAAGCTTTCTTT. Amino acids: CASSLGGSLSTEAFF.

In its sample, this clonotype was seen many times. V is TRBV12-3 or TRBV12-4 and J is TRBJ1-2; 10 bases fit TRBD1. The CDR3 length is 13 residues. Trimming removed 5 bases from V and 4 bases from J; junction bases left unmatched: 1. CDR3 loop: CASSGTGVYGYTF. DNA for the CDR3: TGTGCCAGCAGTGGGACAGGGGTCTATGGCTACACCTTC.

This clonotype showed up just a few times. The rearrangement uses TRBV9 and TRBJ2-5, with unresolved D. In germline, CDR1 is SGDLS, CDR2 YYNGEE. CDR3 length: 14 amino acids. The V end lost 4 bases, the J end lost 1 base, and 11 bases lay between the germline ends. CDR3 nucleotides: TGTGCCAGCAGCCAAGAGGCCATCCAAGAGACCCAGTACTTC. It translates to CASSQEAIQETQYF.

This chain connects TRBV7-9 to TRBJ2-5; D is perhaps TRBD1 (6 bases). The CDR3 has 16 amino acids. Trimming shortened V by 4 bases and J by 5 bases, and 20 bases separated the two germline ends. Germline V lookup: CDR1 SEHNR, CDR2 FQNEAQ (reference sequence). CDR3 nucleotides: TGTGCCAGCAGCTCTACCTCGGACAGCAAAGGGGAGACCCAGTACTTC. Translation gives CASSSTSDSKGETQYF.